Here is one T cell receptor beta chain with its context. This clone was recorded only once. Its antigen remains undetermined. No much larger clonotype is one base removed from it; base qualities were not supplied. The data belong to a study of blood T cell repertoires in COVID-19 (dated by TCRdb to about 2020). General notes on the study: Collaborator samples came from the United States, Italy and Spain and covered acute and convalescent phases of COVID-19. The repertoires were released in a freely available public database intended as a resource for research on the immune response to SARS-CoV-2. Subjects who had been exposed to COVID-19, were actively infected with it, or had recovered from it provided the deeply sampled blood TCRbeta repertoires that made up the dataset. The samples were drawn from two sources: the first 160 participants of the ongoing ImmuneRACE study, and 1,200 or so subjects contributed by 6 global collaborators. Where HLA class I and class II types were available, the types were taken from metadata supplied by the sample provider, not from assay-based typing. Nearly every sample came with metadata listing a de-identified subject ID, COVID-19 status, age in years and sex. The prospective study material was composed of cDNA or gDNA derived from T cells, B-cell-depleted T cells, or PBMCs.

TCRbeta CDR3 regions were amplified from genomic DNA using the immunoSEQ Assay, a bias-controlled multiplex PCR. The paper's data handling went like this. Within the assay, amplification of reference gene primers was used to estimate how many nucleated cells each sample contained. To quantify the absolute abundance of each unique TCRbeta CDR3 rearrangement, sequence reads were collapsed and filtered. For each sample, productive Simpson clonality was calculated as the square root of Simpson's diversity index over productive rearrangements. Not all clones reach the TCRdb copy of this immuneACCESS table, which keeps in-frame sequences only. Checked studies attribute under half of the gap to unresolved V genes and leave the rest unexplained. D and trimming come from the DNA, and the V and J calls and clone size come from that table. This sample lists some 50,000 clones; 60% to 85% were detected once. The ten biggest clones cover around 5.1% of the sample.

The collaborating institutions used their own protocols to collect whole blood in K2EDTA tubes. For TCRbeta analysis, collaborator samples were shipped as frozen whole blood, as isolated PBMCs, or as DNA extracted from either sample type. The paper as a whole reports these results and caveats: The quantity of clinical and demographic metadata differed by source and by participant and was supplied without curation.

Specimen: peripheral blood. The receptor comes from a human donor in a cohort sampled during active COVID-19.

The CDR3 protein is CASSFQGTTEAFF. The DNA sequence is given as TGCGCCAGCAGCTTCCAGGGGACCACTGAAGCTTTCTTT. The sequence is built from TRBV5-1 and TRBJ1-1; the D gene is perhaps TRBD1, on 6 matching bases. CDR1 and CDR2 are drawn from the germline V gene: SGHRS, YFSETQ. V loses 2 bases of germline sequence and J loses 4 bases, and the interval between the two ends is 9 bases. The CDR3, cysteine through phenylalanine, is 13 amino acids long. Only the CDR3 DNA stays, 39 bases, in frame from base 1. Here the CDR3 is joined to the reference TRBV5-1 and TRBJ1-1 genes, and the full variable domain is: KAGVTQTPRYLIKTRGQQVTLSCSPISGHRSVSWYQQTPGQGLQFLFEYFSETQRNKGNFPGRFSGRQFSNSRSEMNVSTLELGDSALYLCASSFQGTTEAFFGQGTRLTVV.